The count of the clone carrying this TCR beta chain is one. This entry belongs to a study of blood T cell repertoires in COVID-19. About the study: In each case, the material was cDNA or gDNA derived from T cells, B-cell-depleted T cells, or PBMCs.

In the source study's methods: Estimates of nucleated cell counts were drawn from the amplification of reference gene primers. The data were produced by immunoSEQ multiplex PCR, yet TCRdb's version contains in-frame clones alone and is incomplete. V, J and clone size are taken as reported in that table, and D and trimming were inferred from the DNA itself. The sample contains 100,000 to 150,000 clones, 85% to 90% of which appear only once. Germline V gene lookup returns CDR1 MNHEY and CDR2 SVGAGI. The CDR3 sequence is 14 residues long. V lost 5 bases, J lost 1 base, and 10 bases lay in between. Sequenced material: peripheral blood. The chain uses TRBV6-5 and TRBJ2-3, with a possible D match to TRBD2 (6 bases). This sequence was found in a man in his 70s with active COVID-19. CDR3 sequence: CASSIRRGTDTQYF. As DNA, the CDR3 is TGTGCCAGCAGTATCCGGAGGGGCACAGATACGCAGTATTTT.